This TCR beta chain was retrieved from a study of shared clonotypes between healthy human individuals. Study-level results: Only blood was sampled, and tissue TCR repertoires likely differ from blood ones.

Points on this clone: The antigen is not known.

Using approximately 190 ng DNA, approximately 27,000 T cell genomes, the sorted-subset replicate PCRs were run. TCRdb's table, derived via immunoSEQ multiplex PCR, lists solely in-frame clones and lacks some. The sample lists under 150,000 clones; approximately 70% were seen once. This TCR came from a woman aged 25 to 39 in good health. The specimen was memory CD8+ T cells sorted from blood. Sample subset: CD45RO+ cells pooled with CCR7-negative TemRA cells.

The CDR3 reads CATSSPRAFRNQPQHF. For the CDR3, the DNA is TGTGCCACCAGCTCCCCCCGGGCATTCCGCAATCAGCCCCAGCATTTT. The chain couples TRBV15 to TRBJ1-5; D gene unclear. The CDR3 has 16 residues. Germline CDR1 and CDR2: LNHNV and YYDKDF (reference sequence). Between the trimmed V and J ends, which lost 5 bases and 2 bases, there was a span of 16 bases.